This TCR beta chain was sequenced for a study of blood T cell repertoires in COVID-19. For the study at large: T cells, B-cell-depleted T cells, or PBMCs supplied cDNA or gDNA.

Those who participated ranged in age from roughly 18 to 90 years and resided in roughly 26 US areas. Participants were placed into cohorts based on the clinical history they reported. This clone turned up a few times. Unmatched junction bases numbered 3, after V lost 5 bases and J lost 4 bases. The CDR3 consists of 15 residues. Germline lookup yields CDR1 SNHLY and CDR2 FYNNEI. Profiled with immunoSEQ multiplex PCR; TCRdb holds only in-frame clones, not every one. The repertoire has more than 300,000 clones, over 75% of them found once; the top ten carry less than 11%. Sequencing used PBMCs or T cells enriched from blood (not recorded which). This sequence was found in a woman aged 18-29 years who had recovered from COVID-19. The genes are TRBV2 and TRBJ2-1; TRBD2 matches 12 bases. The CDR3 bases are TGTGCCAGCAGTTTCGGACTAGCGGGGTACAATGAGCAGTTCTTC. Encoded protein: CASSFGLAGYNEQFF.